The 11 T cell receptor beta chains in this list originate from one sample, sequenced in a study of blood T cells in healthy people across ages. Sample-barcoded 5' priming and a J-beta primer mix drove a second PCR of roughly 6 to 12 cycles. TCRdb reprocessed the 5' RACE reads with MiXCR, giving one entry per CDR3 protein. The sample holds approximately 730,000 distinct CDR3 sequences; about 53% are singletons and the top ten take about 42%. Sequenced sample: blood. These receptors originate from an elderly man in good health.

The gene calls are TRBV7-3 and TRBJ1-2, with 8 bases aligning to TRBD1. The CDR3 runs 17 residues. Trimming cost V 5 bases and J 7 bases; bases outside gene matches: 18. Germline lookup yields CDR1 SGHTA and CDR2 FQGTGA. As DNA, the CDR3 is TGTGCCAGCAGCCGGACAGGGAGTAACCCTTTCGACTCTGGCTACACCTTC. Its translation is CASSRTGSNPFDSGYTF.

This chain links TRBV6-5 with TRBJ1-2; no reliable D call. Between the trimmed V and J ends, which lost 4 bases and 0 bases, there was a span of 12 bases. This CDR3 spans 15 amino acids. Germline CDR1 reads MNHEY; CDR2 reads SVGAGI. The CDR3 protein is CASSSDDGTNYGYTF. In DNA, the CDR3 is TGTGCCAGCAGTTCCGACGACGGGACTAACTATGGCTACACCTTC.

The V and J genes are TRBV28 and TRBJ2-7; D is perhaps TRBD1 (6 bases). The DNA end is more similar to TRBJ2-4, so the J call may be wrong. The V gene's germline CDR1 is MDHEN and CDR2 SYDVKM. The CDR3 spans 13 residues. CDR3 in DNA: TGTGCCAGCAGTGGGGCAGGGGCGAACATTCAGTACTTC. This codes for CASSGAGANIQYF.

This clonotype was found a few times. The chain recombines TRBV6-1 with TRBJ2-3; unclear D gene. CDR3 length: 12 amino acids. The V end lost 6 bases, the J end lost 4 bases, and 8 bases lay between the germline ends. Germline V gene lookup returns CDR1 MNHNS and CDR2 SASEGT. Written as DNA, the CDR3 is TGTGCCAGCAGGAGGACCGCAGATACGCAGTATTTT. This sequence encodes CASRRTADTQYF.

The chain combines TRBV2 with TRBJ2-4; D remains ambiguous. The end of the DNA fits TRBJ2-7 better, so the J call may be wrong. Germline V gives CDR1 SNHLY, CDR2 FYNNEI. The CDR3 length is 13 residues. The CDR3: CASSEGAVYEQYF. In DNA, the CDR3 is TGTGCCAGCAGTGAAGGGGCGGTGTACGAGCAGTACTTC.

In regard to this clonotype: A read error may account for a junction end that differs from germline. V and J are TRBV7-2 and TRBJ2-1; D is possibly TRBD1 or TRBD2 (5 bases each). This CDR3 spans 15 amino acids. Germline V lookup: CDR1 SGHTA, CDR2 FQGNSA. CDR3 region: CASSLDGAEYKEQFF. CDR3 sequence (DNA): TGTGCCAGCAGCCTCGACGGGGCCGAGTACAAGGAGCAGTTCTTC.

This chain uses TRBV2 with TRBJ2-5; the match to TRBD2 covers 9 bases. CDR1 is SNHLY and CDR2 is FYNNEI in the germline V gene. The CDR3 is 15 amino acids. Losses at the gene ends were 4 bases for V and 0 bases for J; bases not matched to a gene: 3. CDR3 in amino acids: CASSALAGNQETQYF. The CDR3 DNA reads as TGTGCCAGCAGTGCCCTAGCGGGGAACCAAGAGACCCAGTACTTC.

The chain employs TRBV7-9 and TRBJ1-2, with no clear D. The CDR3 is 12 residues long. Trimming took 5 bases from V and 7 from J, leaving 11 bases between them. The V gene's germline CDR1 is SEHNR and CDR2 FQNEAQ (reference sequence). The CDR3 is CASSPVSGGYTF. CDR3 DNA sequence: TGTGCCAGCAGCCCTGTTTCGGGTGGCTACACCTTC. Full variable domain (rest looked up from reference TRBV7-9 and TRBJ1-2): DTGVSQNPRHKITKRGQNVTFRCDPISEHNRLYWYRQTLGQGPEFLTYFQNEAQLEKSRLLSDRFSAERPKGSFSTLEIQRTEQGDSAMYLCASSPVSGGYTFGSGTRLTVV.

The chain couples TRBV4-2 to TRBJ2-1; 11 bases are a match to TRBD2. The CDR3 runs 17 residues. Germline CDR1 LGHNA, CDR2 YNFKEQ. J gave up 10 bases and V 0 bases, and 11 bases lay outside the gene matches. CDR3 in DNA: TGTGCCAGCAGCCAAGAGGCGGCTAGCGGGGGGCCAGGCGAGCAGTTCTTC. It is translated as CASSQEAASGGPGEQFF.

This clonotype was seen a handful of times. The chain employs TRBV29-1 and TRBJ2-5; tentatively, D is TRBD1 or TRBD2 (6 bases each). The CDR3 extends over 16 amino acids. With 3 bases removed from V and 0 bases from J, the gap between germline ends came to 17 bases. Germline values: CDR1 SQVTM, CDR2 ANQGSEA. CDR3 coding DNA: TGCAGCGTTGAGGGGGGCAGGGCTCCGTACCAAGAGACCCAGTACTTC. Protein: CSVEGGRAPYQETQYF. Full variable domain (outside the CDR3, taken from reference TRBV29-1 and TRBJ2-5): SAVISQKPSRDICQRGTSLTIQCQVDSQVTMMFWYRQQPGQSLTLIATANQGSEATYESGFVIDKFPISRPNLTFSTLTVSNMSPEDSSIYLCSVEGGRAPYQETQYFGPGTRLLVL.

This clonotype was observed a handful of times. The chain carries TRBV9 and TRBJ2-5; D is undetermined. V was clipped by 2 bases and J by 2 bases, with 4 bases between them. Germline-derived CDR1 and CDR2 are SGDLS and YYNGEE. CDR3 size: 12 residues. The CDR3 reads CASSVEQETQYF. Written as DNA, the CDR3 is TGTGCCAGCAGCGTGGAGCAAGAGACCCAGTACTTC.